This T cell receptor (beta chain) was found in a study of blood T cells in healthy people across ages. Study outcomes and limitations: More naive CD4+ cells and higher diversity marked long-lived donors relative to aged donors.

This clonotype was seen only a few times. Antigen specificity is unknown. Then a second PCR, running about 6 to 11 cycles, was carried out with a sample-barcoded 5' primer and a J-beta primer mix. TCRdb re-analysed the 5' RACE reads in MiXCR, keeping a single row per CDR3 protein. The table has 1.5 million to 2 million distinct CDR3 sequences, about 28% seen once. The receptor's source is a woman in her 30s in good health. The sequenced sample was blood.

CDR3 residues: CASSSLGGGAPLHF. DNA for the CDR3: TGTGCCAGCAGCTCCCTGGGAGGGGGAGCACCCCTCCACTTT. The gene calls are TRBV7-2 and TRBJ1-6; possible D gene TRBD1, 6 bases. The CDR3 sequence is 14 residues long. The V end was cut by 4 bases, the J end by 11 bases, with 15 bases between. Germline values: CDR1 SGHTA, CDR2 FQGNSA.